The 21 T cell receptor beta chains below all came from one sample that was sequenced in a study of blood T cell repertoires in COVID-19. TCRdb's copy holds only in-frame clones and misses some; the assay was immunoSEQ multiplex PCR. The sample records tens of thousands of clones, 84% being singletons. The sample comprised peripheral blood. These TCRs come from a man aged 80 or over with active COVID-19.

V usage is TRBV2 and J usage is TRBJ2-2; TRBD1 matches at 9 bases. The V segment lost 6 bases and the J segment 3 bases; nucleotides outside the gene matches: 2. The CDR3 spans 14 residues. The germline CDR1 and CDR2 sequences are SNHLY and FYNNEI. The CDR3, as DNA: TGTGCCAGCAGAGGGACAGGGCACACCGGGGAGCTGTTTTTT. It is translated as CASRGTGHTGELFF.

The chain recombines TRBV29-1 with TRBJ2-7; 7 bases match TRBD2. The CDR3 is 16 amino acids. V trimming: 5 bases; J trimming: 1 base; junction bases outside the gene matches: 14. Germline V gives CDR1 SQVTM, CDR2 ANQGSEA. The CDR3 reads CSVRTPGRGSSYEQYF. In nucleotides, the CDR3 is TGCAGCGTTAGGACCCCGGGGCGGGGGAGTTCCTACGAGCAGTACTTC.

The chain is built from TRBV5-1 and TRBJ1-2, with no clear D. Per germline, CDR1 SGHRS and CDR2 YFSETQ. Trimming removed 5 bases from V and 3 bases from J, with 8 bases in between. The length of the CDR3 is 12 residues. In nucleotides, the CDR3 is TGCGCCAGCAGATTGAGCGACTATGGCTACACCTTC. Translation: CASRLSDYGYTF.

This clone occurred a few times. The J gene is TRBJ2-7, the V gene TRBV19; D might be TRBD2 (6 bases). Trimming left V 7 bases short and J 5 bases short, with 15 bases between. This CDR3 has 13 amino acids. The germline CDR1 and CDR2 sequences are LNHDA and SQIVND (reference sequence). CDR3: CASTPGGLHEQYF. CDR3 DNA: TGTGCCAGTACCCCCGGGGGTCTCCACGAGCAGTACTTC.

The chain is built from TRBV12-5 and TRBJ1-1, with 7 bases identical to TRBD1. In germline, CDR1 is LGHNT, CDR2 FRNRAP. There are 13 residues in the CDR3. The V and J ends lost 4 bases and 6 bases, in that order; junction bases with no gene match: 5. The CDR3 DNA reads as TGTGCTAGTGGTTCGGGACAGACCGCTGAAGCTTTCTTT. It encodes CASGSGQTAEAFF.

The V gene is TRBV3-1 (or the pseudogene TRBV3-2), the J gene TRBJ1-2; perhaps TRBD1 as D (6 bases). The V and J ends lost 0 bases and 8 bases respectively, with 13 bases between them. The CDR3 runs to 14 residues. The germline V gene has CDR1 LGHDT and CDR2 YNNKEL (reference sequence). The CDR3 loop is CASSQDLPGQGYTF. In DNA form, the CDR3 reads TGTGCCAGCAGCCAAGATCTGCCAGGACAGGGCTACACCTTC.

V is TRBV11-2 and J is TRBJ1-1; maybe TRBD1 (5 bases). The germline CDR1 and CDR2 sequences are SGHAT and FQNNGV. There are 16 residues in the CDR3. The ends were cut back, 5 bases at V and 0 bases at J, with 16 bases in the middle. The CDR3: CASSPGRTNMNTEAFF. For the CDR3, the DNA is TGTGCCAGCAGCCCCGGGAGGACAAATATGAACACTGAAGCTTTCTTT.

A few counts support this clone. V usage is TRBV5-6 and J usage is TRBJ1-3; D may be TRBD1 (6 bases). Trimming removed 2 bases from V and 2 bases from J, with 8 bases in between. This CDR3 has 14 amino acids. Germline lookup yields CDR1 SGHDT and CDR2 YYEEEE. The CDR3 loop reads CASSFSGAGNTIYF. The CDR3 DNA reads as TGTGCCAGCAGCTTTTCAGGGGCTGGAAACACCATATATTTT.

This clone was counted a single time. V is TRBV5-1 and J is TRBJ1-1; D remains ambiguous. V shed 0 bases and J shed 0 bases, with 12 bases lying between them. Germline CDR1 reads SGHRS; CDR2 reads YFSETQ. The CDR3 loop spans 16 amino acids. The DNA for the CDR3 is TGCGCCAGCAGCTTGGATGGAGGGATGGTGAACACTGAAGCTTTCTTT. Residues: CASSLDGGMVNTEAFF.

This clone was counted a few times. The chain links TRBV19 to TRBJ1-1; no clear D. The V and J ends lost 5 bases and 0 bases respectively, with 7 bases between them. This CDR3 is built from 13 residues. The germline V gene has CDR1 LNHDA and CDR2 SQIVND (reference sequence). In DNA form, the CDR3 reads TGTGCCAGTAGTTTGGGCCTGAACACTGAAGCTTTCTTT. Translated, it gives CASSLGLNTEAFF.

This clone was recorded a few times. The chain has TRBV7-9 and TRBJ2-1; a weak D match, TRBD2 (7 bases). The CDR3 runs 14 residues. Between the trimmed V and J ends, which lost 0 bases and 5 bases, there was a span of 8 bases. Germline loops: CDR1 SEHNR, CDR2 FQNEAQ (reference sequence). This CDR3 is CASSLAGGHNEQFF. CDR3 coding DNA: TGTGCCAGCAGCTTAGCGGGGGGGCACAATGAGCAGTTCTTC.

The chain has TRBV6-2 or TRBV6-3 and TRBJ1-5; possible D gene TRBD1, 6 bases. V was pared by 1 base and J by 5 bases, with 12 bases between. Germline V gene lookup returns CDR1 MNHEY and CDR2 SVGEGT. This CDR3 has 15 residues. CDR3 residues: CASSYYGQPDQPQHF. The CDR3 DNA reads TGTGCCAGCAGTTACTATGGACAGCCCGATCAGCCCCAGCATTTT.

V and J are TRBV19 and TRBJ2-2; weak D call: TRBD1 (6 bases). CDR3 length equals 14 residues. In germline, CDR1 is LNHDA, CDR2 SQIVND (reference sequence). V shed 9 bases and J shed 2 bases, with 13 bases lying between them. In DNA, the CDR3 is TGTGCCAGCTGGGGCAGGGGAAACACCGGGGAGCTGTTTTTT. It encodes CASWGRGNTGELFF.

The CDR3: CASSTDMGPRAFF. DNA of the CDR3: TGTGCCAGTAGTACGGACATGGGCCCCCGTGCGTTCTTC. The J gene is TRBJ2-1, the V gene TRBV19; TRBD1 might be the D (5 bases). Trimming removed 4 bases from V and 15 bases from J, with 19 bases in between. The CDR3 covers 13 residues. Germline CDR1 LNHDA, CDR2 SQIVND (reference sequence).

Here the CDR3 reads CSGSPGGNTEAFF. The CDR3 region has the DNA TGCAGCGGTTCCCCAGGGGGAAACACTGAAGCTTTCTTT. The V and J genes are TRBV29-1 and TRBJ1-1; 7 positions match TRBD1. Germline lookup yields CDR1 SQVTM and CDR2 ANQGSEA. The CDR3 runs to 13 residues. V gave up 7 bases and J gave up 2 bases; unmatched junction bases: 7. Variable domain in full (rest from reference TRBV29-1 and TRBJ1-1): SAVISQKPSRDICQRGTSLTIQCQVDSQVTMMFWYRQQPGQSLTLIATANQGSEATYESGFVIDKFPISRPNLTFSTLTVSNMSPEDSSIYLCSGSPGGNTEAFFGQGTRLTVV.

The chain has TRBV6-5 and TRBJ2-7; 15 bases agree with TRBD2. CDR3 length: 15 amino acids. Germline V CDR1 and CDR2: MNHEY, SVGAGI. J was trimmed by 6 bases and V by 6 bases; bases with no gene match: 6. The CDR3 nucleotides are TGTGCCAGCAGGGGACTAGCGGGGGGATTTAGCGAGCAGTACTTC. Its protein product is CASRGLAGGFSEQYF.

The J gene is TRBJ2-1, the V gene TRBV7-9, with a tentative D call TRBD1 (6 bases). V lost 5 bases and J lost 0, with 14 bases in between. Looked up from germline, CDR1 is SEHNR and CDR2 is FQNEAQ (reference sequence). This CDR3 region has 16 residues. The CDR3 region is CASSPGTGRSYNEQFF. Here the CDR3 DNA reads TGTGCCAGCAGCCCAGGCACAGGGCGCTCCTACAATGAGCAGTTCTTC.

The gene calls are TRBV6-6 and TRBJ2-5, with D maybe TRBD2 (6 bases). Germline CDR1 MNHNY, CDR2 SVGAGI (reference sequence). The V end was cut by 6 bases, the J end by 5 bases, with 22 bases between. The CDR3 has 16 residues. The CDR3 nucleotides are TGTGCCAGCAGGGAGGGGCGCCGGCAATTGATGGAGACCCAGTACTTC. Encoded protein: CASREGRRQLMETQYF.

The J gene is TRBJ2-2, the V gene TRBV3-1 (or the pseudogene TRBV3-2); D is perhaps TRBD2 (5 bases). Germline V gene data show CDR1 as LGHDT and CDR2 as YNNKEL (reference sequence). The CDR3 loop spans 15 amino acids. The V end lost 0 bases, the J end lost 6 bases, and 11 bases lay between the germline ends. The CDR3 DNA reads TGTGCCAGCAGCCAAGACGGGGTTAGGCCCGGGGAGCTGTTTTTT. Translated, it gives CASSQDGVRPGELFF.

For the CDR3, the DNA is TGTGCCAGCAGGAGGAGCGGGAGGGGAGAGACCCAGTACTTC. Its translation: CASRRSGRGETQYF. J is TRBJ2-5 and V is TRBV2, with 10 positions matching TRBD2. V lost 6 bases and J lost 4; bases outside the gene matches: 5. Germline assignment: CDR1 SNHLY and CDR2 FYNNEI. The CDR3 covers 14 residues.

Here the CDR3 DNA reads TGTGCCAGCTCACCGGGACAGGGGGATCGGCCCCAGCATTTT. Its translation is CASSPGQGDRPQHF. J is TRBJ1-5 and V is TRBV18; 11 positions match TRBD1. The CDR3 totals 14 residues. Per the germline V gene, CDR1 is KGHSH and CDR2 is LQKENI. V gave up 3 bases and J gave up 9 bases; unmatched junction bases: 4.